The clone carrying this T cell receptor (beta chain) was observed once. Within the sample, other DNA sequences also encode this same CDR3. These data come from a study of blood T cell repertoires in COVID-19. Overall study context: Whether acute or convalescent, the COVID-19 samples came from the United States, Italy and Spain.

Per the original methods: Scientists estimated how many nucleated cells there were by amplifying reference gene primers. Repertoires were generated with immunoSEQ multiplex PCR, while TCRdb's copy carries only in-frame clones and drops some. Clone size and the V and J calls come from that table; the DNA yielded D and trimming. The data hold about 210,000 clones, with more than 65% observed a single time. CDR1 is SGHTA and CDR2 is FQGNSA in the germline V gene. CDR3 size: 13 residues. V was pared by 1 base and J by 2 bases, with 5 bases between. Sequenced material: peripheral blood. The sequence came from a middle-aged man who had recovered from COVID-19. V usage is TRBV7-2 and J usage is TRBJ2-5; D not certain. CDR3: CASSLDRQETQYF. CDR3 nucleotide sequence: TGTGCCAGCAGCTTAGACAGACAAGAGACCCAGTACTTC.